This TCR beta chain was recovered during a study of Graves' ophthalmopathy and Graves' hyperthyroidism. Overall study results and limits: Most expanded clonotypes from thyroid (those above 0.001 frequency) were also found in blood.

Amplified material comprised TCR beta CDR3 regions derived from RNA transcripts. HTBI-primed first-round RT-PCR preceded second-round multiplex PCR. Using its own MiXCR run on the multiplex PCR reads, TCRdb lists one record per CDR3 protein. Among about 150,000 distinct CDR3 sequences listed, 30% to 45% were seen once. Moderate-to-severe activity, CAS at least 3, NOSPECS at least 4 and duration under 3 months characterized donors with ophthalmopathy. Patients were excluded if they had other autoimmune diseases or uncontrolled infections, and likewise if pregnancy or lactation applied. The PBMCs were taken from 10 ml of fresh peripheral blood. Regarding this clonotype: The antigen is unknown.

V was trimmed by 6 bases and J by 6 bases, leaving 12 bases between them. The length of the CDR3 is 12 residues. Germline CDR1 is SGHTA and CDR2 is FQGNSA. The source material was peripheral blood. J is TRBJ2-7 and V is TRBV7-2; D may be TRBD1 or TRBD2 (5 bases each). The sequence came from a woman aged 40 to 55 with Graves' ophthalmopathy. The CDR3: CASRTGRGEQYF. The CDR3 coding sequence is TGTGCCAGCAGAACAGGACGGGGCGAGCAGTACTTC.